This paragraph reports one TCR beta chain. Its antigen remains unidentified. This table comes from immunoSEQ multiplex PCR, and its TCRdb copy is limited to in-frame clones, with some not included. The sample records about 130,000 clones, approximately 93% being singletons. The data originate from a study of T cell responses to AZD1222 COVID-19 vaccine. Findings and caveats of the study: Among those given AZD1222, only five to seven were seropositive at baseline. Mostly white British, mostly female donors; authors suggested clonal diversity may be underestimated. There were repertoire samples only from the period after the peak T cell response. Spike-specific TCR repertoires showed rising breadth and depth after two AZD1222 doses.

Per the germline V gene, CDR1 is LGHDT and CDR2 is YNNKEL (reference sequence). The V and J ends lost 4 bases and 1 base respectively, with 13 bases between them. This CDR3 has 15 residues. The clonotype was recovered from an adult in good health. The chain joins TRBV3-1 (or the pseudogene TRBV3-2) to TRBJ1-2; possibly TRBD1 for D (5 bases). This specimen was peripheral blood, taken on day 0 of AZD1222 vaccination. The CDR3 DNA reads TGTGCCAGCAGCCTGTCGGGGGACCTTAACTATGGCTACACCTTC. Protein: CASSLSGDLNYGYTF.